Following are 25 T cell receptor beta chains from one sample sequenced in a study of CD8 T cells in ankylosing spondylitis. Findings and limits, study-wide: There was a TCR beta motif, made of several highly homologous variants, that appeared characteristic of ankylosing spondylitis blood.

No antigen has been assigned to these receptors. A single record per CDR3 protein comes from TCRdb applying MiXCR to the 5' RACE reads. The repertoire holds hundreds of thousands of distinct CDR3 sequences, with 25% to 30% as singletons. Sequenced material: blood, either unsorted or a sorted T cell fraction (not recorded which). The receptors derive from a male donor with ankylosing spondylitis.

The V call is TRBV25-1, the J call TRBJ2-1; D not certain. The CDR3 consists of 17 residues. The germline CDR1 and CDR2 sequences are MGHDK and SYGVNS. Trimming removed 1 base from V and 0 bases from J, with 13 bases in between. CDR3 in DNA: TGTGCCAGCAGTGAATTCGGCGGCTCCAGCTCCTACAATGAGCAGTTCTTC. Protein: CASSEFGGSSSYNEQFF. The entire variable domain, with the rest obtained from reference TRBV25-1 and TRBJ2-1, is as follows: EADIYQTPRYLVIGTGKKITLECSQTMGHDKMYWYQQDPGMELHLIHYSYGVNSTEKGDLSSESTVSRIRTEHFPLTLESARPSHTSQYLCASSEFGGSSSYNEQFFGPGTRLTVL.

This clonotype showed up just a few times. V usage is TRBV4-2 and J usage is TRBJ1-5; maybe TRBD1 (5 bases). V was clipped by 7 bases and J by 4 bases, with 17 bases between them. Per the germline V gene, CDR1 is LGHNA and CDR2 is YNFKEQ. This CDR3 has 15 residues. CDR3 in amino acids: CASTPQAQQNQPQHF. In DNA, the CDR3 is TGTGCCAGCACCCCACAGGCCCAGCAAAATCAGCCCCAGCATTTT.

In nucleotides, the CDR3 is TGCAGCGCCGGGGAACAGGGGCGAGATTCACCCCTCCACTTT. Its translation is CSAGEQGRDSPLHF. V is TRBV29-1 and J is TRBJ1-6; 7 positions agree with TRBD1. The CDR3 is made up of 14 amino acids. V was clipped by 7 bases and J by 8 bases; unmatched bases: 11. The V gene's germline CDR1 is SQVTM and CDR2 ANQGSEA.

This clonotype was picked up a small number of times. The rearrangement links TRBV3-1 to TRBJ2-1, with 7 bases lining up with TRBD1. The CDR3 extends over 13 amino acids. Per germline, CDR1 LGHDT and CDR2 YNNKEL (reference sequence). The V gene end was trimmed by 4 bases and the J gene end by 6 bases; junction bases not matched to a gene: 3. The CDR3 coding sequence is TGTGCCAGCAGCCGCCGACAGGGCAATGAGCAGTTCTTC. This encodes CASSRRQGNEQFF.

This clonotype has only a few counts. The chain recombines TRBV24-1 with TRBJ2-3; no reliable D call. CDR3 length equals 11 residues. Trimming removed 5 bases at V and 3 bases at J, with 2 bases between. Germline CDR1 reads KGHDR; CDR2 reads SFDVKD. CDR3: CATSVTDTQYF. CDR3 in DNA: TGTGCCACCAGTGTGACAGATACGCAGTATTTT.

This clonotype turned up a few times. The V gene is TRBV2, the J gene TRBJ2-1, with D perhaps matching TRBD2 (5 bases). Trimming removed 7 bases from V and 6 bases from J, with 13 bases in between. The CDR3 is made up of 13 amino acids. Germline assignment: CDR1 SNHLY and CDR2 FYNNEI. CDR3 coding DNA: TGTGCCAGCACCAAAGAGGGCCCCAATGAGCAGTTCTTC. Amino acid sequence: CASTKEGPNEQFF.

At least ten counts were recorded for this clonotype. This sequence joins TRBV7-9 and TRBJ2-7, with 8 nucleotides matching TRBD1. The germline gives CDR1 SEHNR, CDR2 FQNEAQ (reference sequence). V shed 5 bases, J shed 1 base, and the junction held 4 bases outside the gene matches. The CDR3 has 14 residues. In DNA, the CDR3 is TGTGCCAGCAGCATTGACAGGGGATCCTACGAGCAGTACTTC. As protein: CASSIDRGSYEQYF.

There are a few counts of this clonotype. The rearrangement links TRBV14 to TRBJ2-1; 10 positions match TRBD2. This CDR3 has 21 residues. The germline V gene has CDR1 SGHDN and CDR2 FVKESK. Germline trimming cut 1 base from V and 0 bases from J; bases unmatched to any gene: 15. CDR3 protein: CASSQAIRELAGPSSYNEQFF. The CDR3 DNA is TGTGCCAGCAGCCAAGCCATTAGGGAACTAGCGGGGCCTTCCTCCTACAATGAGCAGTTCTTC.

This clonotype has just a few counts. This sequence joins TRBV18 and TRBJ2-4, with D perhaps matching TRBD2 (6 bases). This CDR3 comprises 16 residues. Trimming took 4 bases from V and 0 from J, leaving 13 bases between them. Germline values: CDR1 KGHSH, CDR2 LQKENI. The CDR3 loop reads CASSQLGGLAKNIQYF. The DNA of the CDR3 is TGTGCCAGCTCACAACTCGGGGGACTAGCCAAAAACATTCAGTACTTC.

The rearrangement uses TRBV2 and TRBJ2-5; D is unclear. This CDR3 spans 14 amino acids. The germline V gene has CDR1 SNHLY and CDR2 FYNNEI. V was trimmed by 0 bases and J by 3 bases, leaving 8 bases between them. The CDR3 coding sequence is TGTGCCAGCAGTGAAGCTCTTCCCGAAGAGACCCAGTACTTC. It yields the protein CASSEALPEETQYF.

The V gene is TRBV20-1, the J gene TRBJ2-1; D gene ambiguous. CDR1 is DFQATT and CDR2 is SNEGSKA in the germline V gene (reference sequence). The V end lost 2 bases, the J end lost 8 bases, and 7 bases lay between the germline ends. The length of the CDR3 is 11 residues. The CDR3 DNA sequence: TGCAGTGCTAGAATAGCTTATGAGCAGTTCTTC. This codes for CSARIAYEQFF.

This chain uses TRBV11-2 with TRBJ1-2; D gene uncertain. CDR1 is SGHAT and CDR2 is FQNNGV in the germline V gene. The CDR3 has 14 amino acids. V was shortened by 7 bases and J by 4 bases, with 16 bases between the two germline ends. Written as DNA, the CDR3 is TGTGCCAGCAACCCATTGACGGCCCTCTATGGCTACACCTTC. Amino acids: CASNPLTALYGYTF.

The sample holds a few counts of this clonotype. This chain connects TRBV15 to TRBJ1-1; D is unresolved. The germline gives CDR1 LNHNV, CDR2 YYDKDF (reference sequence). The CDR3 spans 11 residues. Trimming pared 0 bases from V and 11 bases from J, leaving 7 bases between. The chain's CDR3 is CATSREATAFF. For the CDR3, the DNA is TGTGCCACCAGCAGAGAGGCCACGGCTTTCTTT. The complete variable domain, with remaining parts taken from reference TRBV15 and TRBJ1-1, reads DAMVIQNPRYQVTQFGKPVTLSCSQTLNHNVMYWYQQKSSQAPKLLFHYYDKDFNNEADTPDNFQSRRPNTSFCFLDIRSPGLGDTAMYLCATSREATAFFGQGTRLTVV.

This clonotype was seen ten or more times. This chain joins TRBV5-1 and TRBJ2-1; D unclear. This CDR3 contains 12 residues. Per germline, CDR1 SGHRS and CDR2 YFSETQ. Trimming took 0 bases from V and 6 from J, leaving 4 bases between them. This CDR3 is CASSLGVNEQFF. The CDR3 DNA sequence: TGCGCCAGCAGCTTGGGTGTCAATGAGCAGTTCTTC.

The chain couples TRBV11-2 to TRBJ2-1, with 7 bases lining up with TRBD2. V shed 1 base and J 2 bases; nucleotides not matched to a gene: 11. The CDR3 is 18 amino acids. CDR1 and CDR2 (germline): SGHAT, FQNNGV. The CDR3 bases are TGTGCCAGCAGCTTAGGGGGGGGTGGGGCCAGGCCCTACAATGAGCAGTTCTTC. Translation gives CASSLGGGGARPYNEQFF. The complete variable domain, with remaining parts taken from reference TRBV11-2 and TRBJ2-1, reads EAGVAQSPRYKIIEKRQSVAFWCNPISGHATLYWYQQILGQGPKLLIQFQNNGVVDDSQLPKDRFSAERLKGVDSTLKIQPAKLEDSAVYLCASSLGGGGARPYNEQFFGPGTRLTVL.

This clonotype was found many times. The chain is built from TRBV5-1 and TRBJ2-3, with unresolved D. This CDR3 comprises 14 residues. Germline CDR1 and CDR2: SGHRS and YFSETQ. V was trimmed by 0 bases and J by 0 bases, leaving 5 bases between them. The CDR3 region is CASSLDSSTDTQYF. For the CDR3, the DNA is TGCGCCAGCAGCTTGGACAGTAGCACAGATACGCAGTATTTT.

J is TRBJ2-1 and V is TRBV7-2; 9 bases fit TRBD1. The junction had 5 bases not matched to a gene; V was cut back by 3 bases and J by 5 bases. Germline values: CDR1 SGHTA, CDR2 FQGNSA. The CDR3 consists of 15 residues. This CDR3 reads CASSLGQGPNNEQFF. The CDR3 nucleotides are TGTGCCAGCAGCTTGGGACAGGGCCCAAACAATGAGCAGTTCTTC.

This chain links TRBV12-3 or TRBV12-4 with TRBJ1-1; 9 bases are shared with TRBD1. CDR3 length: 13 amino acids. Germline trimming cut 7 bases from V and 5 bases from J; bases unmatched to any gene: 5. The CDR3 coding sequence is TGTGCCAGCAAACAGGGGGCGCGAACTGAAGCTTTCTTT. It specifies CASKQGARTEAFF.

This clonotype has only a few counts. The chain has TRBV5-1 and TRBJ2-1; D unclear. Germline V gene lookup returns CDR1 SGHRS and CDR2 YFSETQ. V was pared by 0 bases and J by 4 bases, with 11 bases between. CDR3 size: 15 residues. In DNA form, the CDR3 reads TGCGCCAGCAGCTTGGTGGCAGAGTTATACAATGAGCAGTTCTTC. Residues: CASSLVAELYNEQFF.

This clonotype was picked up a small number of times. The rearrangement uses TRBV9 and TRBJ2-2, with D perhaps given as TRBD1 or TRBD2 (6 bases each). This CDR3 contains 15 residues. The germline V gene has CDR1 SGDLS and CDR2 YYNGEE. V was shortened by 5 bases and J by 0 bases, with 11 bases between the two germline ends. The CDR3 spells CASSRGPSNTGELFF. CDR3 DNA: TGTGCCAGCAGTCGGGGGCCTTCGAACACCGGGGAGCTGTTTTTT.

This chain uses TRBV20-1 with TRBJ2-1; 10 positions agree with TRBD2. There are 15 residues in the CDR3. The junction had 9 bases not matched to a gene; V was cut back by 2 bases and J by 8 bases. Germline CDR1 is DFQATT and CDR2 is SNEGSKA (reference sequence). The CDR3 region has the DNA TGCAGTGCTAGACAGCGAGCGGGAGGGCCCCATGAGCAGTTCTTC. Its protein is CSARQRAGGPHEQFF.

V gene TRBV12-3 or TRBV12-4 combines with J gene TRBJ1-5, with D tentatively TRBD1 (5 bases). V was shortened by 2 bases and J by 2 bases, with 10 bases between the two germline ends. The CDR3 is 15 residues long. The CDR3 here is CASSLTRAGNQPQHF. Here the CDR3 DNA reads TGTGCCAGCAGTTTAACCAGGGCGGGCAATCAGCCCCAGCATTTT.

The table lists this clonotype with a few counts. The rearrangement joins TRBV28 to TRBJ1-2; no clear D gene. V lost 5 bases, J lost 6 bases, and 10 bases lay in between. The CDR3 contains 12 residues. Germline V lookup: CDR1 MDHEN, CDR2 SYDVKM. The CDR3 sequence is CASSMGQNGYTF. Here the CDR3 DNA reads TGTGCCAGCAGTATGGGCCAGAATGGCTACACCTTC.

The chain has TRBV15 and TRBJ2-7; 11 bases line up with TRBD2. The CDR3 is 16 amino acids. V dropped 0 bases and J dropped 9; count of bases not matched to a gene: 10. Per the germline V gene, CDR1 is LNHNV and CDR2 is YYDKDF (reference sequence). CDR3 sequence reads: CATSRDLVLAGASQYF. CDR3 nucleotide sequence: TGTGCCACCAGCAGAGATCTGGTACTAGCGGGAGCATCGCAGTACTTC. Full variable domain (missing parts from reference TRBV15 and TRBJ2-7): DAMVIQNPRYQVTQFGKPVTLSCSQTLNHNVMYWYQQKSSQAPKLLFHYYDKDFNNEADTPDNFQSRRPNTSFCFLDIRSPGLGDTAMYLCATSRDLVLAGASQYFGPGTRLTVT.

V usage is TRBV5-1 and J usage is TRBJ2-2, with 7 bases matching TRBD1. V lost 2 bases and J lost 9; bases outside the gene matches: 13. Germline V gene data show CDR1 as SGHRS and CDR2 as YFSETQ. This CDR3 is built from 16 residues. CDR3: CASSFGDTGATRELFF. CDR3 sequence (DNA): TGCGCCAGCAGCTTTGGGGATACAGGGGCAACCAGGGAGCTGTTTTTT. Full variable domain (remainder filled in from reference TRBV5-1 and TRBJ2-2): KAGVTQTPRYLIKTRGQQVTLSCSPISGHRSVSWYQQTPGQGLQFLFEYFSETQRNKGNFPGRFSGRQFSNSRSEMNVSTLELGDSALYLCASSFGDTGATRELFFGEGSRLTVL.